This T cell receptor beta chain originates from a study of blood T cell repertoires in COVID-19 (dated by TCRdb to about 2020). For context, the study as a whole: Samples covering the acute and convalescent phases of COVID-19 were provided by collaborators in the United States, Italy and Spain. Samples came from the ongoing ImmuneRACE study (first 160 participants) plus 1,254 subjects from 6 global collaborators. HLA class I and class II types, where available, came from metadata supplied by the sample provider rather than from assay-based typing. The prospective study material was composed of cDNA or gDNA derived from T cells, B-cell-depleted T cells, or PBMCs. Deeply sampled blood TCRbeta repertoires from subjects exposed to, actively infected with, or recovered from COVID-19 were included in the dataset. The repertoires were released in a freely available public database meant as a resource for research on the immune response to SARS-CoV-2. Sample metadata almost always included a de-identified subject ID, COVID-19 status, age in years and sex. What the research found in general, with its limitations: How much clinical and demographic metadata was included differed by source and by participant, and the metadata was provided uncurated.

TCRbeta CDR3 regions were amplified from genomic DNA using the immunoSEQ Assay, a bias-controlled multiplex PCR. The authors processed their data as follows. The number of nucleated cells in each sample was estimated by amplification of reference gene primers within the assay. To quantify the absolute abundance of each unique TCRbeta CDR3 rearrangement, sequence reads were collapsed and filtered. Productive Simpson clonality was computed per sample as the square root of Simpson's diversity index over productive rearrangements. TCRdb limited this immuneACCESS table to in-frame rearrangements with V and J called. A share of clones is missing; checked studies link under half to unresolved V genes, and the rest is unexplained. The DNA gave D and trimming, while V, J and clone size come from that table. This sample gives 250,000 to 300,000 clones in total; roughly 89% of them show up just once. Around 4.6% of the sample rests with the top ten.

A word on this clone: Its target antigen remains unknown. No qualities accompany the bases; no much larger clone lies one base away.

Samples from volunteer blood donors who had recovered from COVID-19 were contributed by a second Seattle source. Whole blood was collected in K2EDTA tubes by collaborating institutions according to the institutions' own protocols. For TCRbeta analysis, collaborators shipped samples as frozen whole blood, isolated PBMCs, or DNA extracted from either of those sample types. CDR1 KGHSH and CDR2 LQKENI are derived from the germline V gene. The CDR3, from cysteine to phenylalanine, totals 17 residues. Only CDR3 DNA is held: 51 bases, read in frame from base 1. V and J are trimmed by 1 base and 5 bases, and the gene matches miss 8 bases of the junction.

The sequencing input was peripheral blood. The chain couples TRBV18 to TRBJ2-3; a stretch of 11 junction bases matches TRBD2. The clonotype was recovered from a woman aged 40 to 55 who had recovered from COVID-19. CDR3 region: CASSPLRLAGSGDTQYF. The nucleotide sequence reads TGTGCCAGCTCACCACTCCGACTAGCGGGATCTGGAGATACGCAGTATTTT. Reference TRBV18 and TRBJ2-3 genes cover what lies past the CDR3, so the full variable domain is NAGVMQNPRHLVRRRGQEARLRCSPMKGHSHVYWYRQLPEEGLKFMVYLQKENIIDESGMPKERFSAEFPKEGPSILRIQQVVRGDSAAYFCASSPLRLAGSGDTQYFGPGTRLTVL.